This TCR beta chain appears in the sequencing data of a study of blood T cell repertoires in COVID-19. This clone was observed a single time. Germline V gene lookup returns CDR1 SGHAT and CDR2 FQNNGV. V shed 4 bases and J shed 0 bases, with 9 bases lying between them. The CDR3 totals 14 residues. Under the authors' procedure: Reference gene primer amplification gave nucleated cell count estimates. Using immunoSEQ multiplex PCR, the repertoire was profiled, and TCRdb retains in-frame clones only, with some absent. V, J and clone size are those of that table, while D and trimming were read from the DNA. The table has some 50,000 clones, 86% seen once.

The TCR comes from a man older than 75 with acute or convalescent COVID-19. This rearrangement joins TRBV11-2 to TRBJ1-1; no clear D. Material: peripheral blood. The CDR3 sequence: CASSSGVLNTEAFF. In DNA, the CDR3 is TGTGCCAGCAGCTCGGGAGTTTTGAACACTGAAGCTTTCTTT.